In this sample, the clone carrying this TCR beta chain turned up once. Its cognate antigen is unknown. Per germline, CDR1 SEHNR and CDR2 FQNEAQ (reference sequence). Germline trimming cut 8 bases from V and 3 bases from J; bases unmatched to any gene: 5. This CDR3 region has 13 residues. Amplification of TCR beta CDR3 regions used RNA transcripts. After a first-round RT-PCR with HTBI primers, a second-round multiplex PCR was run. TCRdb fed the multiplex PCR reads into MiXCR, producing one record per CDR3 protein. Of hundreds of thousands of distinct CDR3 sequences in the sample, about 44% were seen once. The data were obtained in a study of Graves' ophthalmopathy and Graves' hyperthyroidism. Findings and caveats of the study: The model's ophthalmopathy progression predictions had roughly 65% sensitivity and over 72% specificity. Most thyroid clonotypes with frequency above 0.001 were detected in blood too.

Thyroid ultrasound, orbital computed tomography, TRAb, serum thyroxine and clinical symptoms formed the basis of diagnosis. It was from roughly 9.3 ml of fresh peripheral blood that the PBMCs came. The chain employs TRBV7-9 and TRBJ2-7; TRBD2 agrees at 9 bases. The receptor's source is an adult man with Graves' ophthalmopathy. Sequencing was carried out using peripheral blood. CDR3 sequence: CASSRTSVYEQYF. In DNA form, the CDR3 reads TGTGCCAGCTCACGGACTAGCGTCTACGAGCAGTACTTC.